This T cell receptor (beta chain) stems from a study of blood T cell repertoires in COVID-19. Study-level background: The United States, Italy and Spain supplied acute and convalescent COVID-19 samples.

Clones were sequenced by immunoSEQ multiplex PCR, and TCRdb holds only the in-frame ones, with some missing. The sample carries fewer than 75,000 clones, 88% recorded once. The CDR3 loop spans 12 amino acids. V was clipped by 1 base and J by 10 bases, with 10 bases between them. Germline assignment: CDR1 LGHDT and CDR2 YNNKEL (reference sequence). The rearrangement links TRBV3-1 (or the pseudogene TRBV3-2) to TRBJ1-1; D gene ambiguous. The sequence was collected from a man between 65 and 80 years old with acute or convalescent COVID-19. The sample taken for sequencing was peripheral blood. CDR3 loop: CASSQARGGAFF. The DNA for the CDR3 is TGTGCCAGCAGCCAAGCTCGGGGAGGAGCTTTCTTT.